Below are 18 T cell receptor beta chains sequenced from a single sample in a study of tumor-infiltrating lymphocytes in primary liver carcinoma. Unsorted bulk tissue of about 20-32 mg yielded co-extracted RNA and DNA. TCR beta cDNA was reverse-transcribed from around 0.55 ug of total RNA. The reaction used a constant-region primer and ProtoScript II reverse transcriptase. The TCR beta library was amplified through three nested multiplex PCR rounds in a modified ARM-PCR procedure. Running 10 cycles apiece, the first two PCR rounds relied on TRBV1-TRBV30 forward primers together with a C-beta reverse primer. One entry per CDR3 protein, called by TCRdb with MiXCR from the multiplex PCR reads. Of more than 75,000 distinct CDR3 sequences in the sample, 55% to 85% were seen once. Sequenced material: liver tumor tissue from sampling region 1. Subset meaning: tumor region T1, superior pole. Source of these receptors: a man aged 40-49 years with primary liver carcinoma and hepatitis B virus infection.

The sample holds one count of this clonotype. The junction departs from the called germline gene at one end, perhaps through a read error. The V and J genes are TRBV12-3 or TRBV12-4 and TRBJ1-2; D call uncertain. CDR3 length: 14 amino acids. The CDR3 bases are TGTACCAGCAGTTTAGCATGGGTGGATGATGGCTACACATTC. Encoded protein: CTSSLAWVDDGYTF.

The chain is built from TRBV10-2 and TRBJ2-3, with D uncertain. The germline V gene encodes CDR1 WSHSY and CDR2 SAAADI. Trimming removed 7 bases from V and 0 bases from J, with 14 bases in between. This CDR3 region has 15 residues. The CDR3 loop reads CASKVGPISTDTQYF. CDR3 sequence (DNA): TGCGCCAGCAAGGTCGGGCCTATTAGCACAGATACGCAGTATTTT.

Concerning this clonotype: The junction does not match germline at one end; this may be a read error. The chain employs TRBV4-1 and TRBJ1-1, with D perhaps TRBD1 (5 bases). The CDR3 is made up of 15 amino acids. Per germline, CDR1 MGHRA and CDR2 YSYEKL. The CDR3 DNA reads TGCGTCAGCAGCCAGGGCCTTAATATGAACACTGAAGCTTTCTTT. This codes for CVSSQGLNMNTEAFF.

As to this clonotype: The CDR3 does not end in the conserved phenylalanine or tryptophan, so this is likely a read error. The genes are TRBV11-2 and TRBJ2-5, with D perhaps matching TRBD1 or TRBD2 (6 bases each). Between the trimmed V and J ends, which lost 5 bases and 5 bases, there was a span of 21 bases. The CDR3 consists of 16 residues. The germline gives CDR1 SGHAT, CDR2 FQNNGV. The CDR3 loop reads CASSIGGSGPGETQYL. In DNA form, the CDR3 reads TGTGCCAGCAGCATAGGGGGTAGCGGCCCGGGGGAGACCCAGTACCTC.

Turning to this clonotype: This may arise from a read error, as a much more abundant clone is one base away. The chain has TRBV5-1 and TRBJ2-5; D not certain. This CDR3 comprises 13 residues. Germline V gene lookup returns CDR1 SGHRS and CDR2 YFSETQ. CDR3 in DNA: TGCGCCATCAGCCTGAGTCTTAAAGAGACCCAGTACTTC. As protein: CAISLSLKETQYF.

This clonotype was seen ten or more times. The V and J genes are TRBV30 and TRBJ2-7; 8 positions match TRBD1. The CDR3 sequence is 15 residues long. V shed 0 bases and J 2 bases; nucleotides not matched to a gene: 6. Germline V gene lookup returns CDR1 GTSNPN and CDR2 SVGIG (reference sequence). The CDR3 region has the DNA TGTGCCTGGAGTGTACCCGGGACAGGAACCTACGAGCAGTACTTC. This encodes CAWSVPGTGTYEQYF.

Turning to this clonotype: The conserved phenylalanine or tryptophan is not found at the CDR3 terminus, so this likely reflects a read error. V is TRBV7-8 and J is TRBJ2-3, with D maybe TRBD2 (5 bases). Germline V gene lookup returns CDR1 SGHVS and CDR2 FQNEAQ. The CDR3 runs to 13 residues. The CDR3 reads CASSPGGTDTQYS. CDR3 in DNA: TGTGCCAGCAGCCCCGGAGGCACAGATACACAGTATTCT.

About this clonotype: One end of the junction varies from germline; a read error may be responsible. The rearrangement uses TRBV10-3 and TRBJ2-3, with 10 bases matching TRBD2. Looked up from germline, CDR1 is ENHRY and CDR2 is SYGVKD. The CDR3 spans 14 residues. In DNA, the CDR3 is TGTACCATCAGCCTAGCGGGAGTTGAGGATACGCAGTTTTTT. This translates into CTISLAGVEDTQFF.

This clonotype is medium-sized by share. V gene TRBV7-9 combines with J gene TRBJ2-3; weak D call: TRBD2 (5 bases). Germline V lookup: CDR1 SEHNR, CDR2 FQNEAQ (reference sequence). Trimming removed 4 bases from V and 4 bases from J, with 6 bases in between. This CDR3 region has 12 residues. The CDR3 region is CASSSGSDTQYF. The CDR3 DNA reads as TGTGCCAGCAGCTCGGGATCAGATACGCAGTATTTT.

This clonotype was counted ten times or more. The chain recombines TRBV10-1 with TRBJ1-1; TRBD1 is a possible D gene (5 bases). The CDR3 is made up of 13 amino acids. Trimming left V 5 bases short and J 1 base short, with 8 bases between. Germline assignment: CDR1 WNHNN and CDR2 SYGVQD (reference sequence). CDR3 DNA: TGCGCCAGCAGTCTGACAGAGAACACTGAAGCTTTCTTT. It is translated as CASSLTENTEAFF.

This clonotype was recorded once. A read error is likely, as this CDR3 ends without the conserved phenylalanine or tryptophan. This chain links TRBV11-2 with TRBJ2-1, with 10 bases that match TRBD2. The CDR3 is 16 amino acids. V lost 4 bases to trimming and J lost 8 bases; unmatched junction nucleotides: 11. The germline V gene encodes CDR1 SGHAT and CDR2 FQNNGV. The CDR3 DNA sequence: TGTGCCAGCAGCTCGCACCCCAGCGGGAGGGTCTATGAGCAGTTCCTC. This sequence encodes CASSSHPSGRVYEQFL.

As for this clonotype: A read error may be the cause here, since a much bigger clone is one base away. This rearrangement joins TRBV28 to TRBJ1-3; 7 bases map to TRBD1. The CDR3 is 16 amino acids. The ends lost 4 bases at V and 0 bases at J; junction bases unmatched: 6. Germline assignment: CDR1 MDHEN and CDR2 SYDVKM. The CDR3 reads CASSSAGTVSGNTIYF. Written as DNA, the CDR3 is TGTGCCAGCAGTTCAGCCGGGACAGTCTCTGGAAACACCATATATTTT.

Comments on this clonotype: Sequence at one end of the junction differs from germline and may be a read error. V gene TRBV12-3 or TRBV12-4 combines with J gene TRBJ1-5, with TRBD1 matching 7 bases. The CDR3 runs 16 residues. The CDR3 protein is CVSNFHWTGLNQPQHF. In DNA form, the CDR3 reads TGTGTCAGCAATTTCCACTGGACAGGCCTCAATCAGCCCCAGCATTTT.

This clonotype was seen a single time. The V gene is TRBV7-6, the J gene TRBJ2-1; TRBD2 agrees at 10 bases. The CDR3 is 16 amino acids. CDR1 is SGHVS and CDR2 is FNYEAQ in the germline V gene. The DNA for the CDR3 is TGTATCAGCAGCTTAGATGCTAGCGGGAGCGGTAATGAGCAGTTCTTC. This codes for CISSLDASGSGNEQFF.

The V gene is TRBV10-3, the J gene TRBJ2-1; weak D call: TRBD2 (5 bases). Trimming removed 7 bases at V and 0 bases at J, with 19 bases between. This CDR3 has 17 amino acids. Germline lookup yields CDR1 ENHRY and CDR2 SYGVKD. For the CDR3, the DNA is TGTGCCATCAATACATCCGCACTAGGGAGCTCCTACAATGAGCAGTTCTTC. Translating gives CAINTSALGSSYNEQFF.

J is TRBJ2-7 and V is TRBV10-2, with D uncertain. The CDR3 has 12 residues. Germline values: CDR1 WSHSY, CDR2 SAAADI. V lost 4 bases and J 7 bases, leaving 11 bases between the germline ends. CDR3 protein: CASSVYYGEQYF. The CDR3 nucleotides are TGCGCCAGCAGTGTCTATTACGGTGAGCAGTACTTC.

This clonotype counts as medium-sized. This rearrangement joins TRBV11-2 to TRBJ2-2; no definite D call. V was clipped by 1 base and J by 4 bases, with 10 bases between them. CDR1 and CDR2 (germline): SGHAT, FQNNGV. The CDR3 consists of 15 residues. CDR3 DNA: TGTGCCAGCAGCTTAGGACCGGAAACCACCGGGGAGCTGTTTTTT. It codes for CASSLGPETTGELFF.

To note about this clonotype: Lacking the conserved final phenylalanine or tryptophan, this CDR3 likely reflects a read error. V gene TRBV4-1 combines with J gene TRBJ2-1, with 9 bases matching TRBD2. The CDR3 sequence is 17 residues long. Per the germline V gene, CDR1 is MGHRA and CDR2 is YSYEKL. This CDR3 is CASSQPWGLADYNEQFC. The CDR3 nucleotides read TGCGCCAGTAGCCAACCGTGGGGACTAGCAGACTACAATGAGCAGTTCTGC.